The 19 T cell receptor beta chains listed next were all sequenced from one sample in a study of T cell changes during pregnancy in multiple sclerosis. TCRdb's table, derived via immunoSEQ multiplex PCR, lists solely in-frame clones and lacks some. The sample carries 50,000 to 60,000 clones, 90% recorded once. Sequenced material: peripheral blood, taken in the first trimester of pregnancy. The receptors derive from a female donor in good health, enrolled as a control in a pregnancy study.

This chain links TRBV4-1 with TRBJ2-4; tentative D call: TRBD2 (5 bases). The germline gives CDR1 MGHRA, CDR2 YSYEKL. The CDR3 has 17 amino acids. V lost 1 base to trimming and J lost 6 bases, with 19 bases between them. DNA of the CDR3: TGCGCCAGCAGCCAAGTAGGGTCGGGATCCCAACGAAACATTCAGTACTTC. It is translated as CASSQVGSGSQRNIQYF.

The chain combines TRBV6-1 with TRBJ1-2, with 8 bases that match TRBD1. The CDR3 has 14 amino acids. Germline CDR1 and CDR2: MNHNS and SASEGT. V was clipped by 3 bases and J by 4 bases; unmatched bases: 4. CDR3 nucleotides: TGTGCCAGCAGTGACACAGGGGGGAGCTATGGCTACACCTTC. Its protein product is CASSDTGGSYGYTF.

The J gene is TRBJ1-1, the V gene TRBV19; D gene ambiguous. V was trimmed by 6 bases and J by 8 bases, leaving 10 bases between them. The CDR3 loop spans 11 amino acids. The germline V gene encodes CDR1 LNHDA and CDR2 SQIVND (reference sequence). CDR3 bases: TGTGCCAGTAGGGCCGGGATAGAAGCTTTCTTT. Translating gives CASRAGIEAFF.

The chain links TRBV9 to TRBJ2-7, with a possible D match to TRBD1 (6 bases). CDR3 length equals 14 residues. The V end was cut by 3 bases, the J end by 3 bases, with 13 bases between. Germline CDR1 and CDR2: SGDLS and YYNGEE. The CDR3 region has the DNA TGTGCCAGCAGCGGACGAATGGACAGCTACGAGCAGTACTTC. Translation gives CASSGRMDSYEQYF.

The chain is built from TRBV9 and TRBJ1-2; tentatively, D is TRBD1 (5 bases). The germline V gene has CDR1 SGDLS and CDR2 YYNGEE. The CDR3 sequence is 16 residues long. V gave up 2 bases and J gave up 1 base, with 15 bases separating them. The CDR3: CASSVGPKTVNYGYTF. The CDR3 region has the DNA TGTGCCAGCAGCGTGGGGCCCAAGACCGTTAACTATGGCTACACCTTC. Full variable domain (remainder filled in from reference TRBV9 and TRBJ1-2): DSGVTQTPKHLITATGQRVTLRCSPRSGDLSVYWYQQSLDQGLQFLIQYYNGEERAKGNILERFSAQQFPDLHSELNLSSLELGDSALYFCASSVGPKTVNYGYTFGSGTRLTVV.

CDR3 DNA: TGTGCCAGCTCACCACTACAGGGCCGTAACACTGAAGCTTTCTTT. Translated: CASSPLQGRNTEAFF. The rearrangement links TRBV18 to TRBJ1-1, with TRBD1 as a possible D gene (6 bases). Germline CDR1 is KGHSH and CDR2 is LQKENI. Trimming cost V 1 base and J 2 bases, with 11 bases left between them. This CDR3 contains 15 residues.

This chain connects TRBV6-1 to TRBJ2-7; D possibly corresponds to TRBD1 (6 bases). Trimming left V 3 bases short and J 3 bases short, with 12 bases between. The CDR3 totals 14 residues. Germline CDR1 is MNHNS and CDR2 is SASEGT. For the CDR3, the DNA is TGTGCCAGCAGTGAGTTGGGGACATACTACGAGCAGTACTTC. Amino acids: CASSELGTYYEQYF.

V usage is TRBV7-6 and J usage is TRBJ2-7; no firm D call. V gave up 8 bases and J gave up 4 bases, with 12 bases separating them. Germline V gives CDR1 SGHVS, CDR2 FNYEAQ. The CDR3 loop spans 12 amino acids. The CDR3 sequence: CASGLILYEQYF. CDR3 bases: TGTGCCAGCGGGCTCATTCTGTACGAGCAGTACTTC.

The rearrangement uses TRBV6-5 and TRBJ2-1; D remains ambiguous. Germline CDR1 and CDR2: MNHEY and SVGAGI. The ends were cut back, 7 bases at V and 4 bases at J, with 8 bases in the middle. The CDR3 consists of 12 residues. CDR3 DNA: TGTGCCAGCAATGGGCCTTACAATGAGCAGTTCTTC. It yields the protein CASNGPYNEQFF.

J is TRBJ1-3 and V is TRBV30; D gene ambiguous. Germline V gives CDR1 GTSNPN, CDR2 SVGIG (reference sequence). This CDR3 has 14 residues. Trimming pared 2 bases from V and 4 bases from J, leaving 12 bases between. The CDR3 DNA reads as TGTGCCTGGAGTCCCGGGGTCTCCGGAAACACCATATATTTT. This translates into CAWSPGVSGNTIYF.

This chain joins TRBV19 and TRBJ2-1, with 8 positions matching TRBD2. Germline CDR1 LNHDA, CDR2 SQIVND (reference sequence). This CDR3 spans 11 amino acids. CDR3 nucleotide sequence: TGTCGGGGGGGGGTATCCAATGAGCAGTTCTTC. This gives the protein CRGGVSNEQFF. Based on the CDR3 plus reference TRBV19 and TRBJ2-1, the full variable domain is DGGITQSPKYLFRKEGQNVTLSCEQNLNHDAMYWYRQDPGQGLRLIYYSQIVNDFQKGDIAEGYSVSREKKESFPLTVTSAQKNPTAFYLCRGGVSNEQFFGPGTRLTVL.

The CDR3 bases are TGTGCCAGCAGTGAAGTAGGTGGGGGCCAAGATACGCAGTATTTT. Residues: CASSEVGGGQDTQYF. The chain carries TRBV6-1 and TRBJ2-3; D might be TRBD1 (6 bases). V was shortened by 1 base and J by 5 bases, with 13 bases between the two germline ends. Germline V gene data show CDR1 as MNHNS and CDR2 as SASEGT. The CDR3 runs to 15 residues.

This rearrangement joins TRBV2 to TRBJ2-5; 8 bases match TRBD2. Germline-derived CDR1 and CDR2 are SNHLY and FYNNEI. The CDR3 length is 12 residues. V shed 10 bases, J shed 3 bases, and the junction held 4 bases outside the gene matches. This CDR3 reads CATGLAEETQYF. The DNA for the CDR3 is TGTGCCACCGGACTAGCAGAAGAGACCCAGTACTTC.

This clone was recorded once. The chain recombines TRBV5-6 with TRBJ1-3; D might be TRBD1 (6 bases). Germline V lookup: CDR1 SGHDT, CDR2 YYEEEE. This CDR3 contains 15 residues. V was clipped by 0 bases and J by 4 bases, with 11 bases between them. CDR3 protein: CASSLAGGSGNTIYF. DNA for the CDR3: TGTGCCAGCAGCTTGGCGGGGGGCTCGGGAAACACCATATATTTT. Full variable domain (missing parts from reference TRBV5-6 and TRBJ1-3): DAGVTQSPTHLIKTRGQQVTLRCSPKSGHDTVSWYQQALGQGPQFIFQYYEEEERQRGNFPDRFSGHQFPNYSSELNVNALLLGDSALYLCASSLAGGSGNTIYFGEGSWLTVV.

This chain uses TRBV6-5 with TRBJ1-6; 7 nucleotides align to TRBD1. V was pared by 9 bases and J by 6 bases, with 11 bases of the junction left unmatched. The CDR3 spans 15 residues. Germline CDR1 is MNHEY and CDR2 is SVGAGI. The CDR3 DNA reads TGTGCCAGTTGCCCCGGGACAGCCGGTAATTCACCCCTCCACTTT. Translating gives CASCPGTAGNSPLHF.

The rearrangement uses TRBV28 and TRBJ2-3; TRBD2 matches 8 bases. The CDR3 spans 15 residues. V lost 4 bases and J lost 1; bases outside the gene matches: 4. The germline V gene has CDR1 MDHEN and CDR2 SYDVKM. This CDR3 reads CASSSPGGGTDTQYF. CDR3 in DNA: TGTGCCAGCAGTTCCCCGGGAGGGGGCACAGATACGCAGTATTTT.

This chain links TRBV9 with TRBJ2-7, with a possible D match to TRBD1 (6 bases). The V end was cut by 3 bases, the J end by 1 base, with 14 bases between. The CDR3 consists of 15 residues. CDR1 is SGDLS and CDR2 is YYNGEE in the germline V gene. In nucleotides, the CDR3 is TGTGCCAGCAGCGGCAGCCCCACAGGGTCCTACGAGCAGTACTTC. Its protein product is CASSGSPTGSYEQYF.

This clone has just one count. This chain connects TRBV2 to TRBJ1-4, with a tentative D call TRBD1 (5 bases). The germline V and J ends were trimmed by 7 bases and 1 base, with 7 bases remaining between them. Germline V gene lookup returns CDR1 SNHLY and CDR2 FYNNEI. This CDR3 is 13 amino acids long. The CDR3 nucleotides read TGTGCCAGCAATCAGGGAACTAATGAAAAACTGTTTTTT. This gives the protein CASNQGTNEKLFF.

This clone was detected only once. J is TRBJ2-1 and V is TRBV5-6; D might be TRBD2 (6 bases). V shed 4 bases and J shed 4 bases, with 18 bases lying between them. The CDR3 covers 16 residues. Germline values: CDR1 SGHDT, CDR2 YYEEEE. Here the CDR3 reads CASSPEWDWNYNEQFF. The CDR3 DNA is TGTGCCAGCAGCCCGGAGTGGGACTGGAATTACAATGAGCAGTTCTTC.